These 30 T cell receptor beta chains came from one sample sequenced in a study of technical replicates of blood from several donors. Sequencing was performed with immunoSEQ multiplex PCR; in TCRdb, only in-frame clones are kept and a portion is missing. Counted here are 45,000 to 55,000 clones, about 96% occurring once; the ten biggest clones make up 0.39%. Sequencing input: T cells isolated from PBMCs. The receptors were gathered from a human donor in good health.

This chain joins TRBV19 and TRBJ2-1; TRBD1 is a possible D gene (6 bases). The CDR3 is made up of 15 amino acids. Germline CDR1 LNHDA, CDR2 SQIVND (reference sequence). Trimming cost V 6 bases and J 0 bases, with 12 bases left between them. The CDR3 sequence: CASRPGRGSYNEQFF. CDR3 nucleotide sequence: TGTGCCAGTAGGCCGGGCAGGGGCTCCTACAATGAGCAGTTCTTC.

In DNA form, the CDR3 reads TGTGCCAGTAGTATTCAAGCGGATTTTTCTAGCACAGATACGCAGTATTTT. Translation: CASSIQADFSSTDTQYF. The chain has TRBV19 and TRBJ2-3; D is perhaps TRBD2 (5 bases). CDR3 length equals 17 residues. V gave up 3 bases and J gave up 0 bases, with 16 bases separating them. CDR1 and CDR2 (germline): LNHDA, SQIVND (reference sequence).

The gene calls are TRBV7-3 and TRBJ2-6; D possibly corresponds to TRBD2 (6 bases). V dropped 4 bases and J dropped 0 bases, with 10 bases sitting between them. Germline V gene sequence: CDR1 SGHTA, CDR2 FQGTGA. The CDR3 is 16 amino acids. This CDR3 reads CASSSQGLSGANVLTF. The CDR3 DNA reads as TGTGCCAGCAGCTCTCAGGGACTCTCTGGGGCCAACGTCCTGACTTTC.

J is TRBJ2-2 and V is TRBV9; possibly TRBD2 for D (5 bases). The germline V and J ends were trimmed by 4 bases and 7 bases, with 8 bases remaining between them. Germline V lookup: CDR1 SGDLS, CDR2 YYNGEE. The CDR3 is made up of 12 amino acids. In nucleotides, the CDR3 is TGTGCCAGCAGCAGAGGAGGCGGGGAGCTGTTTTTT. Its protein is CASSRGGGELFF.

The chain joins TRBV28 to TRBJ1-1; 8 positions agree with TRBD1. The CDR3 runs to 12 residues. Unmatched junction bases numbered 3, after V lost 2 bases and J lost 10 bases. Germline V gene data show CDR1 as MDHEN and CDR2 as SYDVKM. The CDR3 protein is CASSLGQGRAFF. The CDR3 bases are TGTGCCAGCAGTTTAGGACAGGGACGAGCTTTCTTT.

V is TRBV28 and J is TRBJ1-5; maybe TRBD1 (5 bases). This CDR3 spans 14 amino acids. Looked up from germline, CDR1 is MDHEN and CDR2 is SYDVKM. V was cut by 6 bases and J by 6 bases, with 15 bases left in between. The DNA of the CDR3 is TGTGCCAGCAGGATCCAGGGTGGTGGTCAGCCCCAGCATTTT. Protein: CASRIQGGGQPQHF.

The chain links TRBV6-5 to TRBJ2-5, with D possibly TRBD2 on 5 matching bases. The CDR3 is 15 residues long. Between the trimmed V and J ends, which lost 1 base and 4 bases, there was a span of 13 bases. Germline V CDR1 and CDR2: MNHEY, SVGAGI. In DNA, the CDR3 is TGTGCCAGCAGTTACTATACGGGAACTTCAGAGACCCAGTACTTC. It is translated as CASSYYTGTSETQYF.

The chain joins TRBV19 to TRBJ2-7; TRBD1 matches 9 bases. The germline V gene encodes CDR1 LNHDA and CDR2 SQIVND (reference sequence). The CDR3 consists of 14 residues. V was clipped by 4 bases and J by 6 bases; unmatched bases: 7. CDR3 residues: CASSTSGTGSEQYF. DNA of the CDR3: TGTGCCAGTAGTACCTCCGGGACAGGGTCCGAGCAGTACTTC.

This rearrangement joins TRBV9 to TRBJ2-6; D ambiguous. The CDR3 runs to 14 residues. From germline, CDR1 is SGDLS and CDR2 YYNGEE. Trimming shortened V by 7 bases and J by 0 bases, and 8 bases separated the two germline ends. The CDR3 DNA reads TGTGCCAGCGGTATCAGCTCTGGGGCCAACGTCCTGACTTTC. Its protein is CASGISSGANVLTF.

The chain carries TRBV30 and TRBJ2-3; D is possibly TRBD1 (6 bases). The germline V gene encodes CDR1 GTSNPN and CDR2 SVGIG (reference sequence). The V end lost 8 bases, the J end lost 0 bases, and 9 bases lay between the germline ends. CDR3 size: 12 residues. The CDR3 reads CATGLSTDTQYF. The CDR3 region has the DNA TGTGCCACAGGGCTTAGCACAGATACGCAGTATTTT.

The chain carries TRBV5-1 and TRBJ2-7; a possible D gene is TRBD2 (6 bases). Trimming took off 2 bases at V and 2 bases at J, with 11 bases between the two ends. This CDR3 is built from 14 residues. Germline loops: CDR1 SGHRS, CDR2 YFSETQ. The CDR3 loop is CASSFGGVAYEQYF. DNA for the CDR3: TGCGCCAGCAGCTTCGGCGGGGTAGCCTACGAGCAGTACTTC.

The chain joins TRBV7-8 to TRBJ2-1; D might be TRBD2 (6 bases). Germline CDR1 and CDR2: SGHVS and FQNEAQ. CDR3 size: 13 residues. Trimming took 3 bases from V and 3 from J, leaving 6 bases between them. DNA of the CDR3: TGTGCCAGCAGCTTGACTAGCTACAATGAGCAGTTCTTC. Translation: CASSLTSYNEQFF.

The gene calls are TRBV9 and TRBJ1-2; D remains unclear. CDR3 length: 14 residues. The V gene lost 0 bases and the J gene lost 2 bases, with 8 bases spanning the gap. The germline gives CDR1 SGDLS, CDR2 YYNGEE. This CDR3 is CASSVDPGNYGYTF. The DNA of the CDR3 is TGTGCCAGCAGCGTAGATCCGGGAAACTATGGCTACACCTTC.

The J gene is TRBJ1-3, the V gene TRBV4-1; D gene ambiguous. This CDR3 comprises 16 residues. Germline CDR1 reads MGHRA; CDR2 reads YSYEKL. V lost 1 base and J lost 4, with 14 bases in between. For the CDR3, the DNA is TGCGCCAGCAGCCAAGTAAGAGAACGAGAGGGAAACACCATATATTTT. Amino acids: CASSQVREREGNTIYF.

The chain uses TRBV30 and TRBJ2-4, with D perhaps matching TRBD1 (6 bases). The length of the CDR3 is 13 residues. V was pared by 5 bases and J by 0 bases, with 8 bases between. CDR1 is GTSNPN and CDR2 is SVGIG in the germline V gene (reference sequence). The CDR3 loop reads CAWEQGAKNIQYF. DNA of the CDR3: TGTGCCTGGGAACAGGGAGCCAAAAACATTCAGTACTTC.

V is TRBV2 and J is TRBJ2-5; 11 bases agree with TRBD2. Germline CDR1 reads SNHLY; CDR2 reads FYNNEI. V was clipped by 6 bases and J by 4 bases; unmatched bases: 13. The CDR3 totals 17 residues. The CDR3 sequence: CASSPGTSGHIGETQYF. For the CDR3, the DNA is TGTGCCAGCAGCCCCGGGACTAGCGGCCATATAGGAGAGACCCAGTACTTC.

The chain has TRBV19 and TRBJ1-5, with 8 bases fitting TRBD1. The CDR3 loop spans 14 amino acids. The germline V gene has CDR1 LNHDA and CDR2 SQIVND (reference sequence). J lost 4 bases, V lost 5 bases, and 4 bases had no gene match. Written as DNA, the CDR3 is TGTGCCAGTAGTCTCAGGGGGCGAAATCAGCCCCAGCATTTT. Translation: CASSLRGRNQPQHF.

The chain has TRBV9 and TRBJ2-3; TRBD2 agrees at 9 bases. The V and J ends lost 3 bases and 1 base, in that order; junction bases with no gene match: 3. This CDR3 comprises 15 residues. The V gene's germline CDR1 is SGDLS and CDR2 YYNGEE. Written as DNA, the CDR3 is TGTGCCAGCAGCGCCTGGACTAGCGGCACAGATACGCAGTATTTT. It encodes CASSAWTSGTDTQYF.

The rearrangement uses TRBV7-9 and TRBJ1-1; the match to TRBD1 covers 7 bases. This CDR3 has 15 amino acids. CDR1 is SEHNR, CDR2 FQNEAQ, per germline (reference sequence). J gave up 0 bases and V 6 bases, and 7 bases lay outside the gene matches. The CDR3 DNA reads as TGTGCCAGCAGACATGCACAGGGGCTGAACACTGAAGCTTTCTTT. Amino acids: CASRHAQGLNTEAFF.

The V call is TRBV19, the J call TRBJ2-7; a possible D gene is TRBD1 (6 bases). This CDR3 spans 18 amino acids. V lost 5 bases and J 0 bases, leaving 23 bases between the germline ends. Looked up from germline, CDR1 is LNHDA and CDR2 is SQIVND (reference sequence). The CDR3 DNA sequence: TGTGCCAGTAGTCCGACCCGTCTTACAGGGTCCAGCTCCTACGAGCAGTACTTC. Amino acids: CASSPTRLTGSSSYEQYF.

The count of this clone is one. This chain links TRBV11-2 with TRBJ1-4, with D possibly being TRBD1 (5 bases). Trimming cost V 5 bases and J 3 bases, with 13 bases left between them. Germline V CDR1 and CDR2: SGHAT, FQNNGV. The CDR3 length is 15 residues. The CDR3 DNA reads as TGTGCCAGCAGCCCGAACAGGATACCTAATGAAAAACTGTTTTTT. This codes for CASSPNRIPNEKLFF.

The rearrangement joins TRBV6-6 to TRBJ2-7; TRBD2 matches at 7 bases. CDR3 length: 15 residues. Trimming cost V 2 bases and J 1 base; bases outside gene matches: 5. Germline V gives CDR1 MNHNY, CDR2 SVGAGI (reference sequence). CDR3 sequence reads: CASSYATSVSYEQYF. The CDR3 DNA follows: TGTGCCAGCAGTTACGCAACTAGCGTTTCCTACGAGCAGTACTTC.

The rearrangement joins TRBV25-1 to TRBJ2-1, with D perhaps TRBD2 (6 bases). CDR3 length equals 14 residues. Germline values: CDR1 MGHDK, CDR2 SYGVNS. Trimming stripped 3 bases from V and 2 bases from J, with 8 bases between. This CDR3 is CASSDGGTYNEQFF. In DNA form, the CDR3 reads TGTGCCAGCAGTGATGGGGGGACCTACAATGAGCAGTTCTTC. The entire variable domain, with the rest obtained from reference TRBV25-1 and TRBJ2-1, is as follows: EADIYQTPRYLVIGTGKKITLECSQTMGHDKMYWYQQDPGMELHLIHYSYGVNSTEKGDLSSESTVSRIRTEHFPLTLESARPSHTSQYLCASSDGGTYNEQFFGPGTRLTVL.

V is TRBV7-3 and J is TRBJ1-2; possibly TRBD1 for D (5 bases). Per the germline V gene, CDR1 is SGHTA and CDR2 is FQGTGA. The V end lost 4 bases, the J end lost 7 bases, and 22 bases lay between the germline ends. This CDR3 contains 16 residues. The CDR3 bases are TGTGCCAGCAGCTCAAGCCGTTCGACAGCGACGGGTGGCTACACCTTC. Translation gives CASSSSRSTATGGYTF.

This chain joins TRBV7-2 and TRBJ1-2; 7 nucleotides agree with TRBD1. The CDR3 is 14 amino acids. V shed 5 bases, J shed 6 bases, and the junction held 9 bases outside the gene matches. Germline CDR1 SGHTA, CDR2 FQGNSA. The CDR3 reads CASSRDSGTDGYTF. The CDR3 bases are TGTGCCAGCAGCCGTGATTCCGGGACAGATGGCTACACCTTC. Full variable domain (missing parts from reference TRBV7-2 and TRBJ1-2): GAGVSQSPSNKVTEKGKDVELRCDPISGHTALYWYRQSLGQGLEFLIYFQGNSAPDKSGLPSDRFSAERTGGSVSTLTIQRTQQEDSAVYLCASSRDSGTDGYTFGSGTRLTVV.

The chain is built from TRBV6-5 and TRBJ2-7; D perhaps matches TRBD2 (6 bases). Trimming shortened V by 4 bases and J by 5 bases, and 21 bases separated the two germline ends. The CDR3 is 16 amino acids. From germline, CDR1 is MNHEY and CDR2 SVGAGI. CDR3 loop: CASSSPGLALRNEQYF. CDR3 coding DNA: TGTGCCAGCAGTTCTCCGGGTCTAGCGCTAAGGAACGAGCAGTACTTC.

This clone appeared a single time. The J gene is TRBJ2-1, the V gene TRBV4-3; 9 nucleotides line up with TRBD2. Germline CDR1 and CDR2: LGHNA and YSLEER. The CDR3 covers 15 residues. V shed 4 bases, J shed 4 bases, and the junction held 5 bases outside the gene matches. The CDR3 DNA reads TGCGCCAGCAGCCTGGGACTAGCACTTTACAATGAGCAGTTCTTC. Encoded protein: CASSLGLALYNEQFF.

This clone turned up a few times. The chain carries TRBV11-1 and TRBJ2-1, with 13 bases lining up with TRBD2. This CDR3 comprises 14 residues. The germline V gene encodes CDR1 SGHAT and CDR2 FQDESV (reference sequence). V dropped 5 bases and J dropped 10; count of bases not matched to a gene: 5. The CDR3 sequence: CASSRTSGRGEQFF. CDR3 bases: TGTGCCAGCAGCCGGACTAGCGGGAGAGGCGAGCAGTTCTTC.

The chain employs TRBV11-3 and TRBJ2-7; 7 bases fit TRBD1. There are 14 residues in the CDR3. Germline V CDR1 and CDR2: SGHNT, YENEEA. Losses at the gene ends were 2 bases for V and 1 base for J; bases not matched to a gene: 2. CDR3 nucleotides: TGTGCCAGCAGCTTACGGACAGGATCCTACGAGCAGTACTTC. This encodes CASSLRTGSYEQYF.

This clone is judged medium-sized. CDR3 bases: TGTGCCAGCAGCGGACTAGCGGGAAACACCGGGGAGCTGTTTTTT. Its translation: CASSGLAGNTGELFF. This chain uses TRBV9 with TRBJ2-2, with 11 nucleotides matching TRBD2. V shed 3 bases and J 2 bases; nucleotides not matched to a gene: 0. The CDR3 covers 15 residues. Germline values: CDR1 SGDLS, CDR2 YYNGEE.